What follows is one T cell receptor (beta chain) and its context. Its specificity is unknown. This specimen comes from a study of shared clonotypes between healthy human individuals. Study-level points and caveats: The small donor group covered limited genetic and exposure diversity.

CDR3 length equals 14 residues. Germline V gene data show CDR1 as SNHLY and CDR2 as FYNNEI. V was trimmed by 3 bases and J by 4 bases, leaving 12 bases between them. Each subset's genomic DNA was split evenly across several immunoSEQ plates. Only in-frame clones appear in the TCRdb table, and some are missing; sequencing was by immunoSEQ multiplex PCR. The data contain around 980,000 clones, approximately 80% of them singletons. The rearrangement uses TRBV2 and TRBJ2-5; D uncertain. Sequenced input: memory CD4+ T cells from PBMCs. Subset given: CD45RA-negative fraction. The source is a young man in good health. Some clones in this sample may be carry-over from other donors' samples. The CDR3 DNA reads as TGTGCCAGCAGTGATGTAGGGCTCACAGAGACCCAGTACTTC. Translated, it gives CASSDVGLTETQYF.